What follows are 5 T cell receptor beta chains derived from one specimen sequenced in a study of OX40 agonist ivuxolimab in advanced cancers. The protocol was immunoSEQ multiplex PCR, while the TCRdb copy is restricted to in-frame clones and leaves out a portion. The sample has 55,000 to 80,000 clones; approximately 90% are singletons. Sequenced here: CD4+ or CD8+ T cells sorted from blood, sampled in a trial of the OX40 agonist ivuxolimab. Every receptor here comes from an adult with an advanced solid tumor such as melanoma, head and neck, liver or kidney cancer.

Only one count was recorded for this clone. The CDR3 loop reads CASSQRGTFYNEQFF. CDR3 DNA: TGTGCCAGCAGCCAAAGGGGGACTTTCTACAATGAGCAGTTCTTC. The J gene is TRBJ2-1, the V gene TRBV9; tentatively, D is TRBD1 or TRBD2 (6 bases each). CDR1 and CDR2 (germline): SGDLS, YYNGEE. V dropped 4 bases and J dropped 3 bases, with 14 bases sitting between them. The CDR3 contains 15 residues.

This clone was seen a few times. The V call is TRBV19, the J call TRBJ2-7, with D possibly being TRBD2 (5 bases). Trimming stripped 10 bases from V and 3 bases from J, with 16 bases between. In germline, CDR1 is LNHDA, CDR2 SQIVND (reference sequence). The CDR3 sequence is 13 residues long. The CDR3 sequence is CATRTHEGYEQYF. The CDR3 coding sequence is TGTGCCACCCGGACCCACGAGGGCTACGAGCAGTACTTC.

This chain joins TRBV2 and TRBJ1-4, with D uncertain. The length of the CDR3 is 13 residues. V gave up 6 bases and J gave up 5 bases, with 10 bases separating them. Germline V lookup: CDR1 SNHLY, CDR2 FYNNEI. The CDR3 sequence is CASRLQPNEKLFF. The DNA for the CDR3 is TGTGCCAGCAGGTTACAGCCGAATGAAAAACTGTTTTTT. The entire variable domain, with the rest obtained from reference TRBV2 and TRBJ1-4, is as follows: EPEVTQTPSHQVTQMGQEVILRCVPISNHLYFYWYRQILGQKVEFLVSFYNNEISEKSEIFDDQFSVERPDGSNFTLKIRSTKLEDSAMYFCASRLQPNEKLFFGSGTQLSVL.

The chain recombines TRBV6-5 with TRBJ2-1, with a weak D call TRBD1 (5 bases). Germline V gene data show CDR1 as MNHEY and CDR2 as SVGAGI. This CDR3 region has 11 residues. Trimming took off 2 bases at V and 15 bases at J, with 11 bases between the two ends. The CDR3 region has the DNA TGTGCCAGCAGTTACGCAGGGATGTGGTTCTTC. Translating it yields CASSYAGMWFF.

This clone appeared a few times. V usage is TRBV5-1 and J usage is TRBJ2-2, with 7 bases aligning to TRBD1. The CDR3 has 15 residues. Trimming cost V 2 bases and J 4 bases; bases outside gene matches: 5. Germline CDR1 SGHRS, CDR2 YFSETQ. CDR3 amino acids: CASSFPSGGTGELFF. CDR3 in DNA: TGCGCCAGCAGCTTTCCGTCAGGGGGCACCGGGGAGCTGTTTTTT. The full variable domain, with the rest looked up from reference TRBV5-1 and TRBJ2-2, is KAGVTQTPRYLIKTRGQQVTLSCSPISGHRSVSWYQQTPGQGLQFLFEYFSETQRNKGNFPGRFSGRQFSNSRSEMNVSTLELGDSALYLCASSFPSGGTGELFFGEGSRLTVL.